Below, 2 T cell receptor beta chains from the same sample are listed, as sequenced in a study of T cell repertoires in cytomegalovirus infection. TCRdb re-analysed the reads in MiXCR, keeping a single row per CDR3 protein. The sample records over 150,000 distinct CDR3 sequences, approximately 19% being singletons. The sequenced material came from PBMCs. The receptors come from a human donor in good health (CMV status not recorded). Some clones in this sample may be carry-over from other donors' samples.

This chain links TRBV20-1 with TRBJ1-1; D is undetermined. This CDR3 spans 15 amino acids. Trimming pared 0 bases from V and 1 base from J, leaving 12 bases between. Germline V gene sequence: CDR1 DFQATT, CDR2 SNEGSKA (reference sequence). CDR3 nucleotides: TGCAGTGCTAGAGACCCCCGTCTAGGGAACACTGAAGCTTTCTTT. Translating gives CSARDPRLGNTEAFF.

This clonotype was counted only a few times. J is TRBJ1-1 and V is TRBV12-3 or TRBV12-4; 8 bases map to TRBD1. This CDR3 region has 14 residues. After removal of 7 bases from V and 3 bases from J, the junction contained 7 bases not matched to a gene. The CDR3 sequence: CASTPDRGYTEAFF. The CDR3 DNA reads TGTGCCAGCACCCCAGACAGGGGATACACTGAAGCTTTCTTT.